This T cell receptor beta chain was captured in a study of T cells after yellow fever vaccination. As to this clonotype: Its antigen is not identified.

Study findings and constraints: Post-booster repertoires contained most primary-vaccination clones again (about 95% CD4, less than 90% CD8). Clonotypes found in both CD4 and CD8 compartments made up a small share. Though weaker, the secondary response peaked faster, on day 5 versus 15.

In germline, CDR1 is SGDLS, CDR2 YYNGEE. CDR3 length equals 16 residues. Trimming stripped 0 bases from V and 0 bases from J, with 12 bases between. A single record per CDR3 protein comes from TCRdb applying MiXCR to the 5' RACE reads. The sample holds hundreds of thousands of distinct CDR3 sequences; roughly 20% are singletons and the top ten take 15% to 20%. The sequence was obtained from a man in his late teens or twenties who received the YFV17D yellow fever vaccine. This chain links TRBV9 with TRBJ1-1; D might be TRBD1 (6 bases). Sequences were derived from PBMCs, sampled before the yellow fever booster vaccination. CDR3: CASSVERTALNTEAFF. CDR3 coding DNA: TGTGCCAGCAGCGTAGAGCGGACAGCTTTGAACACTGAAGCTTTCTTT.